The sample holds many counts of the clone carrying this T cell receptor (beta chain). The sample belongs to a study of HIV-infected patients and healthy controls. The repertoire came from unfractionated whole blood and reflected all unsorted peripheral T cells. Around 450 ng RNA was reverse transcribed with alpha and beta constant-region primers. Separate chain-specific third strand synthesis with multiplexing indices produced the alpha and beta libraries. One entry per CDR3 protein, called by TCRdb with MiXCR from the 5' RACE reads. The table shows around 18,000 distinct CDR3 sequences, with around 9.1% occurring only once. The sequence came from an adult in good health. Sequencing was done on a sample of blood.

CDR3 region: CASSPKSPGQGYNEQFF. The CDR3 nucleotides are TGTGCCAGCAGCCCTAAATCCCCGGGACAGGGGTACAATGAGCAGTTCTTC. The chain uses TRBV5-5 and TRBJ2-1; 10 nucleotides agree with TRBD1. The CDR3 totals 17 residues. Germline V gives CDR1 SGHKS, CDR2 YYEKEE (reference sequence). Unmatched junction bases numbered 11, after V lost 4 bases and J lost 4 bases.